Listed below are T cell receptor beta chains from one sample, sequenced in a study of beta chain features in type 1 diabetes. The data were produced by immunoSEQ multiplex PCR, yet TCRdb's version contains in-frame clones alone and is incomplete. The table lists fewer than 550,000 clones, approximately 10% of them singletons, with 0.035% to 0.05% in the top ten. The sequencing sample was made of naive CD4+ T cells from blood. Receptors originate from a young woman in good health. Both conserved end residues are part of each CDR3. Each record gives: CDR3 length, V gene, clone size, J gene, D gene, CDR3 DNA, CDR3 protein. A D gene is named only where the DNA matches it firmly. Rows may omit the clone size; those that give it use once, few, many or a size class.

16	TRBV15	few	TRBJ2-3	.	TGTGCCACCACCCCCAGGGGCAGGGCGCTAACAGATACGCAGTATTTT	CATTPRGRALTDTQYF
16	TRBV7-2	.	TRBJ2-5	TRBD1	TGTGCCAGCAGCCTAGAGACAGGGGCGGGACAAGAGACCCAGTACTTC	CASSLETGAGQETQYF
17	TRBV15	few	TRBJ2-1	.	TGTGCCACCAGCAGAGATCTTGTGGGACTTTCCTACAATGAGCAGTTCTTC	CATSRDLVGLSYNEQFF
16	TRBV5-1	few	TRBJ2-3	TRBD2	TGCGCCAGCAGCACCCGACTAGCGGGAGCCACAGATACGCAGTATTTT	CASSTRLAGATDTQYF
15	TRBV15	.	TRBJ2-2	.	TGTGCCACCAGCAGAGTTCCCCCGGCAGCCGGGGAGCTGTTTTTT	CATSRVPPAAGELFF
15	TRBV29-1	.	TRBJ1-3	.	TGCAGCGCGCGATCGACAGGCGGCGGGGGAAACACCATATATTTT	CSARSTGGGGNTIYF
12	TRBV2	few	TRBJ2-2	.	TGTGCCAGCAGTTCTCCCACCGGGGAGCTGTTTTTT	CASSSPTGELFF
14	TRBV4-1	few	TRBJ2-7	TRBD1	TGCGCCAGCAGCGCTCCGGGACAGGGGAGGGAGCAGTACTTC	CASSAPGQGREQYF
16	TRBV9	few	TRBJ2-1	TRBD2	TGTGCCAGCAGCGTAGGACTAGCGGGATCCTACAATGAGCAGTTCTTC	CASSVGLAGSYNEQFF
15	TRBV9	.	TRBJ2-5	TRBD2	TGTGCCAGCAGCGCCACTAGCGGCTTACAAGAGACCCAGTACTTC	CASSATSGLQETQYF
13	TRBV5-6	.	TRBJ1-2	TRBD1	TGTGCCAGCAGCCAAGACAGGGTCTATGGCTACACCTTC	CASSQDRVYGYTF
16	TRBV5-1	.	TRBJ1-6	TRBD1	TGCGCCAGCAGCTTGGGCCCGCAGGGGGAGAGTTCACCCCTCCACTTT	CASSLGPQGESSPLHF
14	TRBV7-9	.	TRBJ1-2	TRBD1	TGTGCCAGCAGCTACCGGGACAGGGCTCTAGGCTACACCTTC	CASSYRDRALGYTF
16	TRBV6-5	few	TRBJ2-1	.	TGTGCCAGCAGTTACTCGAGGGCTCACTCCTACAATGAGCAGTTCTTC	CASSYSRAHSYNEQFF
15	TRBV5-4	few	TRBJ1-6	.	TGTGCCAGCAGCTTCGGCCAAACCTCATCCTCACCCCTCCACTTT	CASSFGQTSSSPLHF
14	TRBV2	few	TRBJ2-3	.	TGTGCCAGCAGTTTTACACCCCCCCCAGATACGCAGTATTTT	CASSFTPPPDTQYF
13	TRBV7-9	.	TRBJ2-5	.	TGTGCCAGCAGCTTACCCCCGACAGAGACCCAGTACTTC	CASSLPPTETQYF
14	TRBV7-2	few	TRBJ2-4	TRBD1	TGTGCCAGCAGCTTACCTGGGACAGTAAACATTCAGTACTTC	CASSLPGTVNIQYF
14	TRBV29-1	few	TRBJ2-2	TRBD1	TGCAGCGTTGGGGGACAGGGGAACACCGGGGAGCTGTTTTTT	CSVGGQGNTGELFF
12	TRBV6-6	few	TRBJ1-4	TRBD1	TGTGCTACAGGGGGAACCGGCGAAAAACTGTTTTTT	CATGGTGEKLFF
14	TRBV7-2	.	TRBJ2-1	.	TGTGCCAGCAGCTTAGGGAGTGCCTACAATGAGCAGTTCTTC	CASSLGSAYNEQFF
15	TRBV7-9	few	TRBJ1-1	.	TGTGCCAGCAGCTTATTGTCAGGGAAGCGACTTGAAGCTTTCTTT	CASSLLSGKRLEAFF
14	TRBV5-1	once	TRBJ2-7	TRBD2	TGCGCCAGCAGCGGCGGGACTAGCGGATACGAGCAGTACTTC	CASSGGTSGYEQYF
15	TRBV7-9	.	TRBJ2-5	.	TGTGCCAGCAGCTTAGTGACAGGTATACTGGAGACCCAGTACTTC	CASSLVTGILETQYF
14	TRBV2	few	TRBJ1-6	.	TGTGCCAGCAGTGAAGAGGGGTTGGATTCACCCCTCCACTTT	CASSEEGLDSPLHF
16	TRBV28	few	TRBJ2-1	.	TGTGCCAGCAGTTTCCCGAGGACACCATCCTACAATGAGCAGTTCTTC	CASSFPRTPSYNEQFF
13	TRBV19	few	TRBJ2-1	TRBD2	TGTGCCACCGCGGGACTAGCTCACAATGAGCAGTTCTTC	CATAGLAHNEQFF
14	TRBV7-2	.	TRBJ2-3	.	TGTGCCAGCAGCTTAGGGCTAACCACAGATACGCAGTATTTT	CASSLGLTTDTQYF
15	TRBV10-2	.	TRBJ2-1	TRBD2	TGCGCCAGCAGGTTAGCGGGGGGCGCCCCCAATGAGCAGTTCTTC	CASRLAGGAPNEQFF
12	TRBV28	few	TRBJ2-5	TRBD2	TGTGCCAGCAGTTTAGGGAGGGACACCCAGTACTTC	CASSLGRDTQYF
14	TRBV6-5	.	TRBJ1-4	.	TGTGCCAGCAGTTATGGGACGGACAGACCGAAACTGTTTTTT	CASSYGTDRPKLFF
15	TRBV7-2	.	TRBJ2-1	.	TGTGCCAGCAGCCCGCGAAGGCTAGCAGGCAATGAGCAGTTCTTC	CASSPRRLAGNEQFF
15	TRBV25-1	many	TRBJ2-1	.	TGTGCCAGCAGTGCCACCGGGACGATACTCAATGAGCAGTTCTTC	CASSATGTILNEQFF
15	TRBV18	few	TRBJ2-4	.	TGTGCCAGCTCCCCGAGCTGGCAGGGAGAAAACATTCAGTACTTC	CASSPSWQGENIQYF
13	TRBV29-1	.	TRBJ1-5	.	TGCAGCGTCCGAGGGGGGCTTAATCAGCCCCAGCATTTT	CSVRGGLNQPQHF
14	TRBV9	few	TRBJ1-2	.	TGTGCCAGCAGCGTAGAGGCGGACATTTATGGCTACACCTTC	CASSVEADIYGYTF
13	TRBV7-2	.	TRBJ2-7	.	TGTGCCAGCAGCTTAGAGGTAGCATACGAGCAGTACTTC	CASSLEVAYEQYF
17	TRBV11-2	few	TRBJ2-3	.	TGTGCCAGCAGCCAAAAAACCTTGGCGGAAACGACAGATACGCAGTATTTT	CASSQKTLAETTDTQYF
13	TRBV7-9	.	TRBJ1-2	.	TGTGCCAGCAGCGCAGGGTTTAACTATGGCTACACCTTC	CASSAGFNYGYTF
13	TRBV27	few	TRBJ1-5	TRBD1	TGTGCCAGCCGGACAGGGGCCAATCAGCCCCAGCATTTT	CASRTGANQPQHF
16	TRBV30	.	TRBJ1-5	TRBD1	TGTGCCTGGGGACAGGGCCGGGGTATCGGCAATCAGCCCCAGCATTTT	CAWGQGRGIGNQPQHF
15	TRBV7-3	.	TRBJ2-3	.	TGTGCCAGCAGCTTAACGCGCGAGACCACAGATACGCAGTATTTT	CASSLTRETTDTQYF
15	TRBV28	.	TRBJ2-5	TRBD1	TGTGCCAGCAGTTTTCGAGGGACAGGGGCGGAGACCCAGTACTTC	CASSFRGTGAETQYF
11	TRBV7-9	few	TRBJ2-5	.	TGTGTCGCGACACTGGCCGAGACCCAGTACTTC	CVATLAETQYF
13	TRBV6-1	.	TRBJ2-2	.	TGTGCCAGCAGTGAACACCTCACCGGGGAGCTGTTTTTT	CASSEHLTGELFF
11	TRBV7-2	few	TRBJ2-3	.	TGTGCCAGCAGCAGCACAGATACGCAGTATTTT	CASSSTDTQYF
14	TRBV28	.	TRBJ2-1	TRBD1	TGTGCCAGCATCAAACAGGGGGTTTCCAATGAGCAGTTCTTC	CASIKQGVSNEQFF
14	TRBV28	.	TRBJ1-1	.	TGTGCCAGCAGGAACTTTAACAGCAACACTGAAGCTTTCTTT	CASRNFNSNTEAFF
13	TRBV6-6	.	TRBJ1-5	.	TGTGCCAGCAAGACAGAGAGCAATCAGCCCCAGCATTTT	CASKTESNQPQHF
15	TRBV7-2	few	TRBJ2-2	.	TGTGCCAGCAGCTTACTGACTCGTGGTACCGGGGAGCTGTTTTTT	CASSLLTRGTGELFF
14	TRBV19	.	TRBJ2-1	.	TGTGCCAGTAGTCCCCCGGGACCGAGGAAGGAGCAGTTCTTC	CASSPPGPRKEQFF
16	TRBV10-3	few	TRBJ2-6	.	TGTGCCATCAGTGAGGGCAAGCCCTCTGGGGCCAACGTCCTGACTTTC	CAISEGKPSGANVLTF
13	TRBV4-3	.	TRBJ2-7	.	TGCGCCAGCAGCCAAGAGCAGGGATACGAGCAGTACTTC	CASSQEQGYEQYF
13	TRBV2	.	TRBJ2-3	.	TGTGCCAGCAGTGCCCCTAGTGGTTTTACGCAGTATTTT	CASSAPSGFTQYF